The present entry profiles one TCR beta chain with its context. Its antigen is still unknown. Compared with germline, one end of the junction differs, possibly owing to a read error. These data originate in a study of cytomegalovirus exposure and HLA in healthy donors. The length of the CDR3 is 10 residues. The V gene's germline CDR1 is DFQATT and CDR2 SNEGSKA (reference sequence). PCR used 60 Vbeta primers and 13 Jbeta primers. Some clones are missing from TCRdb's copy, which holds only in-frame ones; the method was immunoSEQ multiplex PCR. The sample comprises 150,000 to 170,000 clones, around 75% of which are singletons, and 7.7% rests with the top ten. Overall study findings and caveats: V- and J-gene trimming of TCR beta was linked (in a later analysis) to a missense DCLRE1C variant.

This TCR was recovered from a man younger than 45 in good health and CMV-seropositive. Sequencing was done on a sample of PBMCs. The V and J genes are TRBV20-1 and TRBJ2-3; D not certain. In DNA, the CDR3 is TGCAGTGCTAGCAGAGATACGCAGTATTTT. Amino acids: CSASRDTQYF.